What follows describes a single T cell receptor beta chain. The antigen is not known. The data were taken from a study of T cell repertoires in aging, cancer and after chemotherapy. Broader study findings: Compared with age-matched healthy donors, untreated hematological or solid cancer patients showed higher blood TCR clonality.

The trim removed 6 bases at V and 4 bases at J, leaving 7 bases unmatched. The CDR3 spans 14 residues. Germline loops: CDR1 SQVTM, CDR2 ANQGSEA. TCR beta rearrangements were amplified from peripheral blood genomic DNA. A mixed TRB-A/B primer pool amplified rearranged TRB by multiplex touch-down PCR. TCRdb called the multiplex PCR reads again in MiXCR, with one record for every CDR3 protein. The sample consists of roughly 8,600 distinct CDR3 sequences, more than 20% of them appearing once. V gene TRBV29-1 combines with J gene TRBJ2-1, with 9 bases fitting TRBD2. Specimen: blood. The origin of this receptor is a human donor with a blood cancer. The CDR3 loop is CSVGLAGPYNEQFF. The CDR3 DNA is TGCAGCGTAGGCCTAGCGGGGCCTTACAATGAGCAGTTCTTC.